A selection of T cell receptor beta chains follows, all from one sample in a study of vaccination effects on CD4 cells after COVID-19. No antigen is known for these receptors. Assay: immunoSEQ multiplex PCR; the TCRdb copy retains only in-frame clones and omits some. Among tens of thousands of clones, roughly 81% were seen once, and the ten largest hold roughly 1.6%. The specimen was CD4+ T cells from PBMCs cultured with HCoV-229E spike peptides, collected after COVID-19 vaccination. The source of these receptors is a human donor who received a COVID-19 vaccine. Both conserved end residues are part of each CDR3. D genes are given only for firm matches. Not all rows give a size; the values are once, few, many and, for expanded clones, a class.

v_gene	abundance	d_gene	j_gene	CDR3aa	CDR3nt
TRBV6-6	few	TRBD1	TRBJ1-1	CASRRTGANTEAFF	TGTGCCAGCAGGAGGACAGGGGCAAACACTGAAGCTTTCTTT
TRBV12-3/TRBV12-4	NA	NA	TRBJ1-1	CASSWQGYTEAFF	TGTGCCAGCAGTTGGCAGGGGTACACTGAAGCTTTCTTT
TRBV6-1	NA	NA	TRBJ2-1	CASSEPHNEQFF	TGTGCCAGCAGTGAACCCCACAATGAGCAGTTCTTC
TRBV7-9	NA	NA	TRBJ2-3	CASSLATGTDTQYF	TGTGCCAGCAGCTTAGCGACAGGCACAGATACGCAGTATTTT
TRBV27	NA	TRBD1	TRBJ1-6	CASSLLGGRGNSPLHF	TGTGCCAGCAGTTTATTAGGAGGCAGGGGGAATTCACCCCTCCACTTT
TRBV27	NA	TRBD1	TRBJ1-2	CASSNRTGGDYGYTF	TGTGCCAGCAGTAACCGGACAGGGGGCGACTATGGCTACACCTTC
TRBV5-1	NA	NA	TRBJ2-3	CASSLGQTSTDTQYF	TGCGCCAGCAGCCTTGGACAGACTAGCACAGATACGCAGTATTTT
TRBV27	NA	TRBD1	TRBJ2-3	CASTTDRVSTDTQYF	TGTGCCAGTACTACGGACAGGGTGAGCACAGATACGCAGTATTTT
TRBV2	few	TRBD2	TRBJ2-1	CASSERLADNEQFF	TGTGCCAGCAGTGAGAGGCTAGCGGACAATGAGCAGTTCTTC
TRBV4-1	NA	NA	TRBJ1-5	CASSQGDSGAQPQHF	TGCGCCAGCAGCCAAGGGGACTCCGGAGCTCAGCCCCAGCATTTT
TRBV5-6	NA	TRBD1	TRBJ1-1	CASSLGGTGRPNTEAFF	TGTGCCAGCAGCCTAGGTGGGACAGGCCGCCCGAACACTGAAGCTTTCTTT
TRBV10-1	NA	NA	TRBJ1-1	CASSESKLGSPTTEAFF	TGCGCCAGCAGTGAGTCGAAGCTGGGTTCCCCGACCACTGAAGCTTTCTTT
TRBV7-2	NA	NA	TRBJ2-1	CASSFKGAYNEQFF	TGTGCCAGCAGCTTTAAAGGGGCCTACAATGAGCAGTTCTTC
TRBV4-2	NA	TRBD1	TRBJ2-5	CASSQGSGQGQETQYF	TGTGCCAGCAGCCAAGGGTCGGGACAGGGGCAAGAGACCCAGTACTTC
TRBV3-1/TRBV3-2	NA	NA	TRBJ2-5	CASSQVEKTQYF	TGTGCCAGCAGCCAAGTTGAGAAGACCCAGTACTTC
TRBV6-5	NA	TRBD1	TRBJ1-3	CASNRGSSGNTIYF	TGTGCCTCGAACAGGGGAAGCTCTGGAAACACCATATATTTT
TRBV4-3	NA	NA	TRBJ2-3	CASSQTLLGGKDTQYF	TGCGCCAGCAGCCAAACCCTCCTGGGGGGCAAGGATACGCAGTATTTT
TRBV6-2/TRBV6-3	NA	NA	TRBJ1-5	CASSYSQTNQPQHF	TGTGCCAGCAGTTACTCTCAGACGAATCAGCCCCAGCATTTT
TRBV15	few	NA	TRBJ1-1	CATSRSAAFF	TGTGCCACCAGCAGATCCGCAGCTTTCTTT
TRBV6-4	few	NA	TRBJ1-1	CASSRSWDTEAFF	TGTGCCAGCAGCCGAAGCTGGGACACTGAAGCTTTCTTT
TRBV6-1	few	NA	TRBJ1-5	CASSEYRDQPQHF	TGTGCCAGCAGTGAATACCGAGATCAGCCCCAGCATTTT
TRBV2	NA	NA	TRBJ2-1	CASSEAPGRKQFF	TGTGCCAGCAGTGAAGCTCCGGGTCGGAAGCAGTTCTTC
TRBV15	few	NA	TRBJ1-6	CATSILENSPLHF	TGTGCCACCAGCATCCTCGAGAATTCACCCCTCCACTTT
TRBV10-1	NA	NA	TRBJ2-3	CASSESIVDTQYF	TGCGCCAGCAGTGAGTCGATAGTTGATACGCAGTATTTT
TRBV29-1	few	TRBD1	TRBJ2-2	CSVGQGTGELFF	TGCAGCGTCGGACAGGGTACCGGGGAGCTGTTTTTT
TRBV11-2	once	TRBD1	TRBJ1-6	CASSLGQSSPLHF	TGTGCCAGCAGCTTGGGACAGAGTTCACCCCTCCACTTT
TRBV5-1	NA	NA	TRBJ1-1	CASSSDRLYTEAFF	TGCGCCAGCAGCTCTGACAGGCTCTACACTGAAGCTTTCTTT
TRBV4-2	once	NA	TRBJ2-2	CASRTDSATGELFF	TGTGCCAGCAGGACGGACAGCGCCACCGGGGAGCTGTTTTTT
TRBV6-5	once	NA	TRBJ1-2	CASRNGGGYTF	TGTGCCAGCAGGAACGGGGGTGGCTACACCTTC
TRBV3-1/TRBV3-2	few	TRBD1	TRBJ1-3	CASSLRTGHSGNTIYF	TGTGCCAGCAGCCTTCGGACAGGCCACTCTGGAAACACCATATATTTT
TRBV6-2/TRBV6-3	NA	NA	TRBJ1-6	CASSFGQHNSPLHF	TGTGCCAGCAGTTTCGGGCAGCATAATTCACCCCTCCACTTT
TRBV3-1/TRBV3-2	NA	TRBD2	TRBJ2-3	CASSQDLGGGTDTQYF	TGTGCCAGCAGCCAAGATCTGGGGGGGGGAACAGATACGCAGTATTTT
TRBV7-3	NA	NA	TRBJ2-6	CASSPPPGLSPSGANVLTF	TGTGCCAGCAGCCCACCCCCCGGGTTATCCCCCTCTGGGGCCAACGTCCTGACTTTC
TRBV5-6	NA	NA	TRBJ1-1	CASSLGWDEAFF	TGTGCCAGCAGCTTGGGGTGGGATGAAGCTTTCTTT
TRBV3-1/TRBV3-2	NA	NA	TRBJ2-3	CASSHNTGTLYQYF	TGTGCCAGCAGCCACAACACCGGGACCCTGTATCAGTATTTT